The T cell receptor (beta chain) under discussion was sequenced for a study of blood T cells in healthy people across ages. This clonotype occurred many times. The authors ran a second PCR of roughly 6 to 12 cycles using a sample-barcoded 5' primer and a J-beta primer mix. In TCRdb, the 5' RACE reads were re-called with MiXCR into one record per CDR3 protein. Here the sample spans about 650,000 distinct CDR3 sequences, about 34% being singletons. The sequence came from a woman of 80 years or more in good health. Sequenced material: blood.

DNA of the CDR3: TGCAGTGCTACCGAGGGGGGGCAGCACCGAGAGACCCAGTACTTC. It codes for CSATEGGQHRETQYF. This sequence joins TRBV20-1 and TRBJ2-5; weak D call: TRBD2 (7 bases). The CDR3 length is 15 residues. Between the trimmed V and J ends, which lost 4 bases and 4 bases, there was a span of 19 bases. The germline V gene has CDR1 DFQATT and CDR2 SNEGSKA (reference sequence).